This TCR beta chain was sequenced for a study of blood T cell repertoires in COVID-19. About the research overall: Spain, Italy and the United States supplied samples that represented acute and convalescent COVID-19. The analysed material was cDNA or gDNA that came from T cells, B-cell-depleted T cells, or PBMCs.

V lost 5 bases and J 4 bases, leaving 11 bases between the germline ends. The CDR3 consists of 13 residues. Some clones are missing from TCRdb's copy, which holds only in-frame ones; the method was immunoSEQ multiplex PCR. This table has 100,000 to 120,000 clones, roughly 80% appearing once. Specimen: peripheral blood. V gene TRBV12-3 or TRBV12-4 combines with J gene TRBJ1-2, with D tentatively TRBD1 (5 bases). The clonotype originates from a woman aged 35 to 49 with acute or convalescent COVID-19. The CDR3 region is CASSTDSPYGYTF. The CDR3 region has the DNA TGTGCCAGCAGTACTGACAGTCCCTATGGCTACACCTTC.